The 10 T cell receptor beta chains below come from one sample, sequenced in a study of beta chain features in type 1 diabetes. Expressed TCRB transcripts were sequenced, since all the RNA that had been isolated was reverse transcribed. Measured with immunoSEQ multiplex PCR; TCRdb has only the in-frame clones, and not every one. This table holds some 150,000 clones, 10% found once. The source material was naive CD4+ T cells from blood. The receptors stem from a man aged 18-30 years in good health.

This clone was recorded many times. The DNA is left out, because the CDR3 cannot be placed on it with certainty; the CDR3 is given as TCRdb lists it. The gene calls are TRBV30 and TRBJ1-1; the table names TRBD1, a call not compared with the DNA. The CDR3 sequence runs 11 residues, both termini included. Germline-derived CDR1 and CDR2 are GTSNPN and SVGIG (reference sequence). The CDR3 sequence: CAWSVGQGTSF.

This clone was detected only a few times. The J gene is TRBJ2-5, the V gene TRBV18; a weak D match, TRBD2 (6 bases). The germline V and J ends were trimmed by 5 bases and 1 base, with 14 bases remaining between them. Germline-derived CDR1 and CDR2 are KGHSH and LQKENI. There are 15 residues in the CDR3. The CDR3 loop reads CASSGTTRSQETQYF. The CDR3 DNA sequence: TGTGCCAGCTCAGGTACGACTAGAAGCCAAGAGACCCAGTACTTC. The full variable domain, its missing parts supplied by reference TRBV18 and TRBJ2-5, is NAGVMQNPRHLVRRRGQEARLRCSPMKGHSHVYWYRQLPEEGLKFMVYLQKENIIDESGMPKERFSAEFPKEGPSILRIQQVVRGDSAAYFCASSGTTRSQETQYFGPGTRLLVL.

The rearrangement uses TRBV6-6 and TRBJ1-5; no definite D call. Germline loops: CDR1 MNHNY, CDR2 SVGAGI (reference sequence). This CDR3 has 14 residues. V gave up 2 bases and J gave up 3 bases, with 8 bases separating them. CDR3 residues: CASSYEEINQPQHF. The CDR3 coding sequence is TGTGCCAGCAGTTACGAAGAGATCAATCAGCCCCAGCATTTT.

The rearrangement joins TRBV7-2 to TRBJ2-7; TRBD1 might be the D (5 bases). The CDR3 consists of 15 residues. The germline V gene encodes CDR1 SGHTA and CDR2 FQGNSA. Trimming cost V 1 base and J 0 bases, with 10 bases left between them. CDR3 region: CASSLVARDSYEQYF. Here the CDR3 DNA reads TGTGCCAGCAGCTTAGTGGCCAGGGACTCCTACGAGCAGTACTTC.

The J gene is TRBJ2-3, the V gene TRBV9, with 7 bases aligning to TRBD1. Trimming took 1 base from V and 5 from J; bases not matched to a gene: 7. The germline V gene encodes CDR1 SGDLS and CDR2 YYNGEE. There are 15 residues in the CDR3. CDR3 region: CASSVSTGFGDTQYF. In nucleotides, the CDR3 is TGTGCCAGCAGCGTATCGACAGGGTTTGGAGATACGCAGTATTTT.

This clone was detected many times. The J gene is TRBJ2-5, the V gene TRBV30; 10 nucleotides line up with TRBD1. Germline-derived CDR1 and CDR2 are GTSNPN and SVGIG (reference sequence). V shed 0 bases and J 4 bases; nucleotides not matched to a gene: 11. The CDR3 totals 17 residues. CDR3 sequence (DNA): TGTGCCTGGAGTGTACCGCTGGGACAGGGGATTCGAGAGACCCAGTACTTC. This gives the protein CAWSVPLGQGIRETQYF.

This chain connects TRBV18 to TRBJ2-7; D unresolved. Germline CDR1 reads KGHSH; CDR2 reads LQKENI. The CDR3 loop spans 15 amino acids. V gave up 1 base and J gave up 3 bases, with 13 bases separating them. The CDR3 sequence is CASSPLDTPYYEQYF. CDR3 nucleotide sequence: TGTGCCAGCTCACCACTAGACACCCCCTACTACGAGCAGTACTTC.

The chain employs TRBV5-5 and TRBJ1-2; D perhaps matches TRBD1 (5 bases). V lost 0 bases to trimming and J lost 4 bases, with 10 bases between them. The CDR3 is made up of 14 amino acids. The germline V gene has CDR1 SGHKS and CDR2 YYEKEE (reference sequence). DNA of the CDR3: TGTGCCAGCAGCTTGGCCCAGGGTACCTATGGCTACACCTTC. It encodes CASSLAQGTYGYTF.

This clone was detected only a few times. The chain joins TRBV19 to TRBJ1-1; 11 bases align to TRBD1. The CDR3 length is 15 residues. Trimming removed 3 bases from V and 2 bases from J; junction bases left unmatched: 2. CDR1 and CDR2 from the germline V gene are LNHDA and SQIVND (reference sequence). The CDR3 nucleotides are TGTGCCAGTAGTATTTGGACAGGGGGCAACACTGAAGCTTTCTTT. This gives the protein CASSIWTGGNTEAFF. Based on the CDR3 plus reference TRBV19 and TRBJ1-1, the full variable domain is DGGITQSPKYLFRKEGQNVTLSCEQNLNHDAMYWYRQDPGQGLRLIYYSQIVNDFQKGDIAEGYSVSREKKESFPLTVTSAQKNPTAFYLCASSIWTGGNTEAFFGQGTRLTVV.

This sequence joins TRBV28 and TRBJ2-3; 9 bases map to TRBD1. The CDR3 spans 16 residues. Germline V gene lookup returns CDR1 MDHEN and CDR2 SYDVKM. The trim removed 2 bases at V and 2 bases at J, leaving 5 bases unmatched. The DNA for the CDR3 is TGTGCCAGCAGTTTAGCCCGGGACAGGGCCACAGATACGCAGTATTTT. Residues: CASSLARDRATDTQYF.